This TCR beta chain appears in the sequencing data of a study of blood T cell repertoires in COVID-19. About the study: COVID-19 samples from acute and convalescent phases originated in the United States, Italy and Spain. PBMCs, B-cell-depleted T cells, or T cells provided the cDNA or gDNA that made up the material.

V lost 4 bases to trimming and J lost 4 bases; unmatched junction nucleotides: 3. The CDR3 is 13 amino acids. From germline, CDR1 is SGHTA and CDR2 FQGNSA. Under the authors' procedure: Reference gene primer amplification gave nucleated cell count estimates. Libraries were prepared by immunoSEQ multiplex PCR; TCRdb keeps only in-frame clonotypes and omits some of them. Clone size and V and J calls were adopted from that table, with D and trimming inferred from the DNA. This table holds under 250,000 clones, approximately 84% found once. The source of this sequence is a woman aged 25 to 39 who had recovered from COVID-19. Material for sequencing was peripheral blood. The chain is built from TRBV7-2 and TRBJ2-5, with 7 bases identical to TRBD2. The CDR3 DNA reads as TGTGCCAGCAGCTCGACTAGCCGAGAGACCCAGTACTTC. Its translation: CASSSTSRETQYF. Full variable domain (rest looked up from reference TRBV7-2 and TRBJ2-5): GAGVSQSPSNKVTEKGKDVELRCDPISGHTALYWYRQSLGQGLEFLIYFQGNSAPDKSGLPSDRFSAERTGGSVSTLTIQRTQQEDSAVYLCASSSTSRETQYFGPGTRLLVL.